These 10 T cell receptor beta chains originate from one sample sequenced in a study of beta chain features in type 1 diabetes. Of the isolated RNA, all was reverse transcribed, and so the sequenced material was expressed TCRB transcripts. Sequenced by immunoSEQ multiplex PCR; TCRdb stores in-frame clones only, minus some. The top ten clones hold over 0.95% of a sample with fewer than 400,000 clones, around 9.3% of them seen once. The study, taken as a whole, reports: Patients with Type 1 diabetes showed moderately but significantly shorter TCRB CDR3s in all four CD4+ subsets.

Antigens for these TCRs are unknown. Sequenced input: central memory CD4+ T cells from blood. These receptors were taken from a man younger than 40 with type 1 diabetes.

The rearrangement joins TRBV18 to TRBJ2-4; D unresolved. This CDR3 region has 15 residues. Trimming removed 2 bases from V and 4 bases from J, with 12 bases in between. Looked up from germline, CDR1 is KGHSH and CDR2 is LQKENI. CDR3 in DNA: TGTGCCAGCTCACCAATAGACGGGTCAAAAAACATTCAGTACTTC. Translation: CASSPIDGSKNIQYF. Full variable domain (rest looked up from reference TRBV18 and TRBJ2-4): NAGVMQNPRHLVRRRGQEARLRCSPMKGHSHVYWYRQLPEEGLKFMVYLQKENIIDESGMPKERFSAEFPKEGPSILRIQQVVRGDSAAYFCASSPIDGSKNIQYFGAGTRLSVL.

V is TRBV27 and J is TRBJ2-5, with 7 bases aligning to TRBD1. Germline CDR1 and CDR2: MNHEY and SMNVEV (reference sequence). With V trimmed by 8 bases and J by 5 bases, 11 bases remained unmatched. The CDR3 totals 14 residues. CDR3 protein: CASCGQVEGETQYF. Written as DNA, the CDR3 is TGTGCCAGCTGCGGACAGGTTGAGGGGGAGACCCAGTACTTC.

This chain links TRBV30 with TRBJ1-4; maybe TRBD1 (6 bases). The CDR3 has 14 amino acids. The germline gives CDR1 GTSNPN, CDR2 SVGIG (reference sequence). The V end was cut by 2 bases, the J end by 5 bases, with 12 bases between. CDR3 DNA sequence: TGTGCCTGGAGTCCCGACAGGATAAATGAAAAACTGTTTTTT. Amino acid sequence: CAWSPDRINEKLFF.

The genes are TRBV7-2 and TRBJ2-7; D uncertain. The V end lost 4 bases, the J end lost 4 bases, and 11 bases lay between the germline ends. Germline CDR1 reads SGHTA; CDR2 reads FQGNSA. The CDR3 has 13 residues. CDR3 sequence: CASSSSSFYEQYF. The CDR3 nucleotides are TGTGCCAGCAGCTCATCCTCCTTTTACGAGCAGTACTTC.

This clone was seen only a few times. CDR3: CAINVAGGIADTQYF. Here the CDR3 DNA reads TGTGCCATCAACGTAGCGGGGGGGATAGCAGATACGCAGTATTTT. This chain connects TRBV10-3 to TRBJ2-3; 11 positions agree with TRBD2. J was trimmed by 4 bases and V by 7 bases; bases with no gene match: 7. This CDR3 region has 15 residues. Per germline, CDR1 ENHRY and CDR2 SYGVKD.

The rearrangement links TRBV10-1 to TRBJ2-2; D ambiguous. The CDR3 runs to 15 residues. Between the trimmed V and J ends, which lost 3 bases and 7 bases, there was a span of 15 bases. Germline V gene data show CDR1 as WNHNN and CDR2 as SYGVQD (reference sequence). The CDR3 sequence is CASSETGRTNGELFF. CDR3 in DNA: TGCGCCAGCAGTGAAACGGGCAGAACAAACGGGGAGCTGTTTTTT.

This clone occurred a few times. The rearrangement joins TRBV7-2 to TRBJ1-5; D is ambiguous. This CDR3 contains 15 residues. With 1 base removed from V and 0 bases from J, the gap between germline ends came to 7 bases. The germline gives CDR1 SGHTA, CDR2 FQGNSA. CDR3 protein: CASSLVGGSNQPQHF. DNA for the CDR3: TGTGCCAGCAGCTTAGTAGGCGGTAGCAATCAGCCCCAGCATTTT.

Concerning this clone: Within the sample, other DNA sequences also encode this same CDR3. The V and J genes are TRBV14 and TRBJ1-1; possibly TRBD1 for D (5 bases). CDR1 SGHDN and CDR2 FVKESK come from the germline V gene. The CDR3 has 13 amino acids. Trimming removed 4 bases from V and 4 bases from J, with 10 bases in between. The CDR3: CASSLTGGTEAFF. Written as DNA, the CDR3 is TGTGCCAGCAGCCTTACGGGGGGCACTGAAGCTTTCTTT.

Comments on this clone: The same CDR3 can be traced to other DNA sequences in this sample. V gene TRBV20-1 combines with J gene TRBJ1-2, with D hard to call. CDR1 is DFQATT, CDR2 SNEGSKA, per germline (reference sequence). Trimming removed 3 bases from V and 2 bases from J, with 4 bases in between. CDR3 length equals 11 residues. Here the CDR3 reads CSARANYGYTF. In DNA, the CDR3 is TGCAGTGCTAGGGCCAACTATGGCTACACCTTC.

The chain employs TRBV5-1 and TRBJ2-2, with D tentatively TRBD1 or TRBD2 (5 bases each). V lost 1 base and J lost 9, with 13 bases in between. Germline-derived CDR1 and CDR2 are SGHRS and YFSETQ. There are 14 residues in the CDR3. CDR3 sequence reads: CASSLRDELRELFF. CDR3 nucleotides: TGCGCCAGCAGCTTGCGGGACGAGCTCCGGGAGCTGTTTTTT.